Each of the 26 T cell receptor beta chains below was sequenced from the same sample in a study of T-cell memory formation after mild COVID-19 (dated by TCRdb to about 2021). The method was 5' RACE. TCRdb shows the sequencer as Illumina NovaSeq 6000. TCRdb ran its own pipeline on the public reads, namely fastp trimming at Q25 and MiXCR clone calling, and kept in-frame beta chains. Rows with a matching CDR3 protein are joined into one entry that keeps the most common DNA and genes. This sample holds around 390,000 distinct CDR3 sequences; about 16% were observed only once. The ten most abundant clones make up approximately 21% of the sample. The sample was PBMCs or a T cell subset sorted from them (not recorded which). All receptors come from a man aged 18-30 years who had mild COVID-19 (a few samples of this study predate the infection). The sample titles of this study are shuffled in the database, so cell type and time point are left out; the donor was told from shared clones.

V gene TRBV5-1 combines with J gene TRBJ2-3; 9 bases map to TRBD1. The CDR3 length is 15 residues. The germline gives CDR1 SGHRS, CDR2 YFSETQ. Germline trimming cut 3 bases from V and 2 bases from J; bases unmatched to any gene: 4. CDR3 sequence: CASSYGTGYTDTQYF. DNA of the CDR3: TGCGCCAGCAGCTATGGGACAGGGTACACAGATACGCAGTATTTT.

In this sample, this clonotype turned up many times. The chain is built from TRBV7-2 and TRBJ2-3; D remains unclear. This CDR3 is 13 amino acids long. Germline-derived CDR1 and CDR2 are SGHTA and FQGNSA. Trimming stripped 6 bases from V and 0 bases from J, with 7 bases between. The chain's CDR3 is CASSSSSTDTQYF. The CDR3 region has the DNA TGTGCCAGCAGTTCCTCTAGCACAGATACGCAGTATTTT.

This clonotype was seen a handful of times. The CDR3 DNA is TGCAGCGTTGTAAAGGCCGGCACAGATACGCAGTATTTT. Protein: CSVVKAGTDTQYF. This rearrangement joins TRBV29-1 to TRBJ2-3; no firm D call. The CDR3 consists of 13 residues. Germline CDR1 and CDR2: SQVTM and ANQGSEA. V was pared by 4 bases and J by 1 base, with 9 bases between.

This clonotype was detected a few times. The chain recombines TRBV6-1 with TRBJ2-7; D perhaps matches TRBD1 (6 bases). V lost 5 bases and J lost 3, with 17 bases in between. Germline-derived CDR1 and CDR2 are MNHNS and SASEGT. The CDR3 length is 15 residues. The CDR3 DNA sequence: TGTGCCAGCAGTCGGACAGCCCCCATTAACTACGAGCAGTACGTC. Translated, it gives CASSRTAPINYEQYV.

This clonotype was seen a handful of times. V is TRBV12-3 or TRBV12-4 and J is TRBJ2-7; 7 bases agree with TRBD1. V shed 3 bases and J 3 bases; nucleotides not matched to a gene: 2. The length of the CDR3 is 13 residues. This CDR3 is CASSLGQNYEQYF. In DNA form, the CDR3 reads TGTGCCAGCAGTTTGGGACAGAACTACGAGCAGTACTTC.

The chain has TRBV20-1 and TRBJ2-5; weak D call: TRBD1 (6 bases). CDR1 is DFQATT, CDR2 SNEGSKA, per germline (reference sequence). V shed 1 base and J shed 5 bases, with 20 bases lying between them. The CDR3 loop spans 16 amino acids. DNA for the CDR3: TGCAGTGCTAGAGGCACTCGCACTAGGGGGATGGAGACCCAGTACTTC. As protein: CSARGTRTRGMETQYF.

This clonotype was detected a few times. The chain combines TRBV12-3 or TRBV12-4 with TRBJ2-7; D not certain. V was pared by 2 bases and J by 3 bases, with 5 bases between. The CDR3 is 12 amino acids. CDR3: CASSLHLYEQYF. The DNA of the CDR3 is TGTGCCAGCAGTTTACACCTCTACGAGCAGTACTTC.

The rearrangement links TRBV6-6 to TRBJ1-4, with D possibly TRBD1 on 5 matching bases. The V gene lost 6 bases and the J gene lost 0 bases, with 11 bases spanning the gap. The CDR3 has 15 residues. CDR1 is MNHNY, CDR2 SVGAGI, per germline (reference sequence). The CDR3 protein is CASRPDTPTNEKLFF. The CDR3 DNA reads as TGTGCCAGCAGGCCGGACACACCAACTAATGAAAAACTGTTTTTT.

This clonotype was recorded at least ten times. The V call is TRBV5-1, the J call TRBJ2-1; D not certain. CDR1 is SGHRS, CDR2 YFSETQ, per germline. Trimming took 7 bases from V and 0 from J, leaving 8 bases between them. This CDR3 has 13 amino acids. The CDR3 spells CASSTDSYNEQFF. CDR3 coding DNA: TGCGCCAGCTCCACCGACTCCTACAATGAGCAGTTCTTC.

This clonotype was seen a few times. V usage is TRBV11-2 and J usage is TRBJ2-5; maybe TRBD2 (5 bases). V lost 5 bases, J lost 3 bases, and 16 bases lay in between. Looked up from germline, CDR1 is SGHAT and CDR2 is FQNNGV. This CDR3 contains 15 residues. The CDR3 sequence: CASSPYGTREETQYF. CDR3 in DNA: TGTGCCAGCAGCCCGTACGGAACTAGAGAAGAGACCCAGTACTTC.

This clonotype occurred a few times. The chain joins TRBV3-1 to TRBJ2-5; a possible D gene is TRBD2 (6 bases). This CDR3 comprises 14 residues. V was clipped by 7 bases and J by 2 bases, with 14 bases between them. Germline V gene sequence: CDR1 LGHDT, CDR2 YNNKEL (reference sequence). The CDR3 loop is CASTAGTSQETQYF. DNA of the CDR3: TGTGCCAGCACCGCAGGGACTTCACAAGAGACCCAGTACTTC.

CDR3 loop: CASSPTSGASTDTQYF. The CDR3, as DNA: TGTGCCAGCAGCCCCACTAGCGGCGCTAGCACAGATACGCAGTATTTT. V gene TRBV7-3 combines with J gene TRBJ2-3; 8 bases fit TRBD2. V lost 5 bases, J lost 0 bases, and 7 bases stayed unmatched. The CDR3 runs 16 residues. The germline gives CDR1 SGHTA, CDR2 FQGTGA.

This clonotype was seen more than once but under ten times. CDR3 in DNA: TGTGCCAGCAGCTCCGCCCCCGAGCAGTACTTC. It translates to CASSSAPEQYF. V and J are TRBV7-8 and TRBJ2-7; D is unresolved. V was cut by 4 bases and J by 6 bases, with 7 bases left in between. The germline CDR1 and CDR2 sequences are SGHVS and FQNEAQ. The length of the CDR3 is 11 residues.

This clonotype has a handful of counts. The gene calls are TRBV12-3 or TRBV12-4 and TRBJ1-2; the D gene is possibly TRBD1 (6 bases). Trimming took off 0 bases at V and 8 bases at J, with 13 bases between the two ends. The length of the CDR3 is 14 residues. CDR3 nucleotides: TGTGCCAGCAGTTTAGCGCCCTGGGGGCTCGGCTACACCTTC. Its protein product is CASSLAPWGLGYTF.

This clonotype was observed once. The chain uses TRBV6-5 and TRBJ2-5; no clear D. The CDR3 contains 14 residues. Germline-derived CDR1 and CDR2 are MNHEY and SVGAGI. Trimming took off 6 bases at V and 2 bases at J, with 13 bases between the two ends. CDR3 loop: CASRESYSQETQYF. DNA of the CDR3: TGTGCCAGCAGGGAATCTTACAGTCAAGAGACCCAGTACTTC.

The CDR3 bases are TGCGCCAGCAGCCGAAGACAGGGGGCAAGCAATCAGCCCCAGCATTTT. Protein sequence: CASSRRQGASNQPQHF. V usage is TRBV4-1 and J usage is TRBJ1-5; 10 positions match TRBD1. CDR3 size: 16 residues. With V trimmed by 4 bases and J by 1 base, 4 bases remained unmatched. Germline V lookup: CDR1 MGHRA, CDR2 YSYEKL.

The genes are TRBV20-1 and TRBJ1-1, with 7 nucleotides matching TRBD1. CDR3 size: 13 residues. Germline loops: CDR1 DFQATT, CDR2 SNEGSKA (reference sequence). V dropped 5 bases and J dropped 1; count of bases not matched to a gene: 4. DNA for the CDR3: TGCAGTGCTGTTCGACAGGGGAACACTGAAGCTTTCTTT. Its translation: CSAVRQGNTEAFF.

This clonotype occurred a few times. V usage is TRBV7-2 and J usage is TRBJ2-7, with D possibly TRBD2 on 5 matching bases. Trimming removed 5 bases from V and 3 bases from J, with 8 bases in between. The germline V gene has CDR1 SGHTA and CDR2 FQGNSA. The CDR3 covers 12 residues. In nucleotides, the CDR3 is TGTGCCAGCAGCCGGGAAGGCTACGAGCAGTACTTC. This encodes CASSREGYEQYF.

This CDR3 reads CASSWQGWAGELFF. Written as DNA, the CDR3 is TGTGCCAGCTCCTGGCAGGGGTGGGCCGGGGAGCTGTTTTTT. V usage is TRBV6-5 and J usage is TRBJ2-2, with a possible D match to TRBD1 (6 bases). The CDR3 is 14 residues long. The V gene lost 8 bases and the J gene lost 6 bases, with 16 bases spanning the gap. Germline V CDR1 and CDR2: MNHEY, SVGAGI.

The V and J genes are TRBV12-3 or TRBV12-4 and TRBJ1-1; D is ambiguous. The CDR3 contains 13 residues. V was pared by 7 bases and J by 3 bases, with 12 bases between. For the CDR3, the DNA is TGTGCCAGCAAGAGGAATTTGGACACTGAAGCTTTCTTT. Translation gives CASKRNLDTEAFF.

The chain carries TRBV2 and TRBJ1-6; no definite D call. From germline, CDR1 is SNHLY and CDR2 FYNNEI. The CDR3 covers 11 residues. V gave up 0 bases and J gave up 18 bases, with 9 bases separating them. CDR3 DNA sequence: TGTGCCAGCAGTGAAGCGGGCGACCCCCACTTT. This encodes CASSEAGDPHF.

The chain employs TRBV11-2 and TRBJ2-5; 8 nucleotides match TRBD2. CDR3 size: 16 residues. After removal of 0 bases from V and 1 base from J, the junction contained 4 bases not matched to a gene. From germline, CDR1 is SGHAT and CDR2 FQNNGV. CDR3 in amino acids: CASSLEGGGFQETQYF. The CDR3 nucleotides are TGTGCCAGCAGCTTAGAGGGCGGGGGGTTCCAAGAGACCCAGTACTTC. The entire variable domain, with the rest obtained from reference TRBV11-2 and TRBJ2-5, is as follows: EAGVAQSPRYKIIEKRQSVAFWCNPISGHATLYWYQQILGQGPKLLIQFQNNGVVDDSQLPKDRFSAERLKGVDSTLKIQPAKLEDSAVYLCASSLEGGGFQETQYFGPGTRLLVL.

In this sample, this clonotype turned up a few times. The chain couples TRBV5-5 to TRBJ2-3; 10 bases are shared with TRBD2. This CDR3 contains 14 residues. Germline lookup yields CDR1 SGHKS and CDR2 YYEKEE (reference sequence). Losses at the gene ends were 2 bases for V and 9 bases for J; bases not matched to a gene: 6. The CDR3: CASSFVSGGITQYF. DNA of the CDR3: TGTGCCAGCAGCTTTGTTAGCGGGGGGATAACGCAGTATTTT.

The CDR3 DNA reads TGTGCCAGCAGCCCGGGCGGGCTCGGAAACACCATATATTTT. Protein sequence: CASSPGGLGNTIYF. The V gene is TRBV7-3, the J gene TRBJ1-3; D ambiguous. Trimming pared 5 bases from V and 4 bases from J, leaving 12 bases between. The CDR3 loop spans 14 amino acids. Germline V gene sequence: CDR1 SGHTA, CDR2 FQGTGA.

This CDR3 is CASSTTGPNEQFF. Here the CDR3 DNA reads TGTGCCAGCAGTACGACAGGTCCGAATGAGCAGTTCTTC. The V and J genes are TRBV27 and TRBJ2-1, with D perhaps matching TRBD1 (6 bases). The CDR3 is made up of 13 amino acids. Trimming stripped 5 bases from V and 7 bases from J, with 12 bases between. Germline loops: CDR1 MNHEY, CDR2 SMNVEV (reference sequence).

In its sample, this clonotype was seen a few times. This chain uses TRBV6-6 with TRBJ2-5; TRBD1 might be the D (5 bases). Germline assignment: CDR1 MNHNY and CDR2 SVGAGI (reference sequence). This CDR3 comprises 15 residues. Trimming removed 0 bases at V and 4 bases at J, with 12 bases between. The CDR3 here is CASSYSGREGETQYF. The CDR3 nucleotides are TGTGCCAGCAGTTACTCAGGCAGGGAAGGAGAGACCCAGTACTTC.